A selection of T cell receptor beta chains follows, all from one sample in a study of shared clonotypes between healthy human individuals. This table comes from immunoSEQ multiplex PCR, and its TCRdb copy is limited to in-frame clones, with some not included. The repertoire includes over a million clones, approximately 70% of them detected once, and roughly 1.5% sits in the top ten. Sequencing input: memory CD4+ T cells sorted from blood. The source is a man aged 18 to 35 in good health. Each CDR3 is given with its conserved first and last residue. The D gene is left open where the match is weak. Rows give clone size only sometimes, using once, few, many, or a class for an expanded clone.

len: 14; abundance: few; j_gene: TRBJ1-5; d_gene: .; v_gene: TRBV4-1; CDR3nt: TGCGCCAGCAGTGGGGGAGGCCTTAATCAGCCCCAGCATTTT; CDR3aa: CASSGGGLNQPQHF
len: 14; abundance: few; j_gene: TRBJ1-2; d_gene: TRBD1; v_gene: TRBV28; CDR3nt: TGTGCCAGCAGCACCGGGACAGTTCCTTATGGCTACACCTTC; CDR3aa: CASSTGTVPYGYTF
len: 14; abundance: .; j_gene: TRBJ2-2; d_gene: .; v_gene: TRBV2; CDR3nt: TGTGCCAGCGCGGATACCATCAACACCGGGGAGCTGTTTTTT; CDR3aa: CASADTINTGELFF
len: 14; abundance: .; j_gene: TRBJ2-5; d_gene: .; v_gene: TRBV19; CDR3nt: TGTGCCAGTAGTGGAGGACCGTCCCAAGAGACCCAGTACTTC; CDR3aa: CASSGGPSQETQYF
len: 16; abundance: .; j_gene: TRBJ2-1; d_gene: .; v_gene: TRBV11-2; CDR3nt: TGTGCCAGCAGCTCGAGGGGGAATTCATGGTACAATGAGCAGTTCTTC; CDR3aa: CASSSRGNSWYNEQFF
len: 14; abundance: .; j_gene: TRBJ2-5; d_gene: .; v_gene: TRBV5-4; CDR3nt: TGTGCCAGCAGCCTGGACGGGGCCCGGGAGACCCAGTACTTC; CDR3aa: CASSLDGARETQYF
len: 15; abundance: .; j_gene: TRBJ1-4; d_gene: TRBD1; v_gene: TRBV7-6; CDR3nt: TGTGCCAGCAGCCCCCGGACAGGGGGCGATGAAAAACTGTTTTTT; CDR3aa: CASSPRTGGDEKLFF
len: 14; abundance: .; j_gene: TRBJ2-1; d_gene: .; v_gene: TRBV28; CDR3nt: TGTGCCAGCAGTTTAAGCCAGGGGAGGGCTGAGCAGTTCTTC; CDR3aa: CASSLSQGRAEQFF
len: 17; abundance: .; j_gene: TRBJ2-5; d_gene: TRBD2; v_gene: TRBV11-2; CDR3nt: TGTGCCAGCAGCTCCCGACTAGCGGGAGGAGGGTATTATGCCCAGTACTTC; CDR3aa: CASSSRLAGGGYYAQYF
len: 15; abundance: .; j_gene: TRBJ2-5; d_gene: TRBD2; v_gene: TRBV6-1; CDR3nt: TGTGCCAGCAGACGCGCGGCGGGGGTACAAGAGACCCAGTACTTC; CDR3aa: CASRRAAGVQETQYF
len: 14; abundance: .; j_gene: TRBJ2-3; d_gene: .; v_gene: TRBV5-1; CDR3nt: TGCGCCAGCAGCTTGGTAGCGGGCACAGATACGCAGTATTTT; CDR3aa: CASSLVAGTDTQYF
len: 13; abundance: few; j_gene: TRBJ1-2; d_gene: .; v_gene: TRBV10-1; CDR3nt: TGCGCCAGCAGTGATACAGGGAACTATGGCTACACCTTC; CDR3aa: CASSDTGNYGYTF
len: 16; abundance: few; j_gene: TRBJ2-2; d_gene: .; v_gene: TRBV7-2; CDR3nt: TGTGCCAGCAGCTTAGCGGCGGGGTACAGGACCGGGGAGCTGTTTTTT; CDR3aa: CASSLAAGYRTGELFF
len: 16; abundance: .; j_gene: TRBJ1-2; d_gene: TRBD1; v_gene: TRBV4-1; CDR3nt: TGCGCCAGCAGCCAAGTCCCGGGACAGAGTATCTATGGCTACACCTTC; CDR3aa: CASSQVPGQSIYGYTF
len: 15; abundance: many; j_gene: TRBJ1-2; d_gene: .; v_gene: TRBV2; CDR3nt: TGTGCCAGCAGCCCCACACATACAGGGAGCTATGGCTACACCTTC; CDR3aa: CASSPTHTGSYGYTF
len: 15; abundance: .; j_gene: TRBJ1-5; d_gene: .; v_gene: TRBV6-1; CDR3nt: TGTGCCAGCAGTGATAGGGGCGGCCCCAATCAGCCCCAGCATTTT; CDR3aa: CASSDRGGPNQPQHF
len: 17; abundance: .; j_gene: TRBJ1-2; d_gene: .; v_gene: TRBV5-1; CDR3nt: TGCGCCAGCAGCCTGGGGGGCCCGCAGGATGCCCAACCTGGCTACACCTTC; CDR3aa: CASSLGGPQDAQPGYTF
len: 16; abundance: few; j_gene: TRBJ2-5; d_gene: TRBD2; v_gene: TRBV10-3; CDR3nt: TGTGCCATCAGCGGGACTAGCGGGGGGGCGGATGAGACCCAGTACTTC; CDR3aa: CAISGTSGGADETQYF
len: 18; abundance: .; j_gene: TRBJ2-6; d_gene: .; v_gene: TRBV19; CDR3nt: TGTGCCAGTAGCACCCCCCCGTGGGGACTGCTTGGGGCCAACGTCCTGACTTTC; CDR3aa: CASSTPPWGLLGANVLTF
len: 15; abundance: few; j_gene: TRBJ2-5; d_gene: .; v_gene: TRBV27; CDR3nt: TGTGCCAGCCGCACCGGGACCGGTGTATGGGAGACCCAGTACTTC; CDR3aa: CASRTGTGVWETQYF
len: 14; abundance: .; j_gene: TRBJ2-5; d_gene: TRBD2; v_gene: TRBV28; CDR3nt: TGTGCCAGCTCCAGCGGGGGGGCCCAAGAGACCCAGTACTTC; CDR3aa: CASSSGGAQETQYF
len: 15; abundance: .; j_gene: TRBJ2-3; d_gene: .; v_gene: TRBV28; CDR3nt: TGTGCCAGCAGTGGATCGGCAGGGAACACAGATACGCAGTATTTT; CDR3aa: CASSGSAGNTDTQYF
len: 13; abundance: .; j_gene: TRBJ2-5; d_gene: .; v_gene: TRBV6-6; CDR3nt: TGTGCCAGCAGTGTGACCGATCGGGAGACCCAGTACTTC; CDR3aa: CASSVTDRETQYF
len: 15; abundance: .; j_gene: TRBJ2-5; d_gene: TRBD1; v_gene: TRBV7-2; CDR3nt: TGTGCCAGCAGCTCTGGACAGGGGAGAGGAGAGACCCAGTACTTC; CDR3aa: CASSSGQGRGETQYF
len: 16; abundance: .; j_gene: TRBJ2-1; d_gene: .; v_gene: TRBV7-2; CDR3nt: TGTGCCGTCCAATCAAACAGGGACTTAGCCATCCATGAGCAGTTCTTC; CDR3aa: CAVQSNRDLAIHEQFF
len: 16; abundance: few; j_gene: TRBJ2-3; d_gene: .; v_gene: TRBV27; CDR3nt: TGTGCCAGCAGTTTATATAGCACTAGGGCCACAGATACGCAGTATTTT; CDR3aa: CASSLYSTRATDTQYF
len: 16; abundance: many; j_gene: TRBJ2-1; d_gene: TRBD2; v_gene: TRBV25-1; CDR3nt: TGTGCCAGCAGTGCGGGACTAGCGGAGACCTACAGTGAGCAGTTCTTC; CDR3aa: CASSAGLAETYSEQFF
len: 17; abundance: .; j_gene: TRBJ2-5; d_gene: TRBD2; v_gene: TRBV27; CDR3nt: TGTGCCAGCAGTTTAAGGCTAGCGGGGGGCCCAAGCGAGACCCAGTACTTC; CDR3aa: CASSLRLAGGPSETQYF
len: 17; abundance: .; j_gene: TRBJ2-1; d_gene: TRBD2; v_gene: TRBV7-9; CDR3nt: TGTGCCAGCAGCCCTCAAAAACTAGCGGGGCCAGACAATGAGCAGTTCTTC; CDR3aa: CASSPQKLAGPDNEQFF
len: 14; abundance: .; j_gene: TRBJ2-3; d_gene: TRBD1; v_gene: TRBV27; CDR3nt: TGTGCCAGCAGTTACGGGGACAGGCCAGATACGCAGTATTTT; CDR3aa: CASSYGDRPDTQYF
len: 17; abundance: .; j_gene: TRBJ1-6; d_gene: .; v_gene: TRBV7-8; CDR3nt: TGTGCCAGCAGCACCGCGGGGGGACAACTGAGGGATTCACCCCTCCACTTT; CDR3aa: CASSTAGGQLRDSPLHF
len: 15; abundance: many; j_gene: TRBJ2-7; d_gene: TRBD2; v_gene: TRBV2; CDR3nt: TGTGCCAGCAGTGTAGCGGGAGGTGGCTCCTACGAGCAGTACTTC; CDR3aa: CASSVAGGGSYEQYF
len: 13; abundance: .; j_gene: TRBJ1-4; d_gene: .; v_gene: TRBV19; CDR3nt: TGTGCCAGTAGTATTAACAGGAGGGAAAAACTGTTTTTT; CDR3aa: CASSINRREKLFF
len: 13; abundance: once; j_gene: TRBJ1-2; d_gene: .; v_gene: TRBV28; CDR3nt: TGTGCCAGCTTCTCCAGGGCAGGGTATGGCTACACCTTC; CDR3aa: CASFSRAGYGYTF
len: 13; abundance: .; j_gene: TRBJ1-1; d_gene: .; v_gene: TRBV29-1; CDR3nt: TGCAGCGAGCGAACCCTCATGAACACTGAAGCTTTCTTT; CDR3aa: CSERTLMNTEAFF
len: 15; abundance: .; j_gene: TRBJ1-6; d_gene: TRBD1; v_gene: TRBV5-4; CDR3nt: TGTGCCAGCAGCCCACAACAGGGGGCTAATTCACCCCTCCACTTT; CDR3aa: CASSPQQGANSPLHF
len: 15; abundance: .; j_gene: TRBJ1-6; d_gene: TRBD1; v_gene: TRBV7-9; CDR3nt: TGTGCCAGCAGCCCAGGGGGTTACAGAAGTTCACCCCTCCACTTT; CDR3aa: CASSPGGYRSSPLHF
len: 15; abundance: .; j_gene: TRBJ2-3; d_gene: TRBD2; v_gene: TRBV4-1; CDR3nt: TGCGCCAGCAGCCAAGGACTAGCGGGGGCCCAGGGGCAGTATTTT; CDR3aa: CASSQGLAGAQGQYF
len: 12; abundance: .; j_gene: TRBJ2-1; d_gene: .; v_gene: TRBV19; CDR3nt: TGTGCCAGTAGGCCCCCCCCAGCGAAGCAGTTCTTC; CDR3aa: CASRPPPAKQFF
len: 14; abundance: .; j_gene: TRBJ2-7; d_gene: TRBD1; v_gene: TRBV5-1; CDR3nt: TGCGCCAGCAGCTGGGACAGGGGCTCCTACGAGCAGTACTTC; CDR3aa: CASSWDRGSYEQYF
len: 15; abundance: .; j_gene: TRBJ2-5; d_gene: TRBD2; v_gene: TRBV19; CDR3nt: TGTGCCAGTAGCACAATTACCGGGGGGGGAGAGACCCAGTACTTC; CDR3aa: CASSTITGGGETQYF
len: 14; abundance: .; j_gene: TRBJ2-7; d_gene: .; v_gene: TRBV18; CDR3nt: TGTGCCAGCTCACCAAGGACAGCCACCTACGAGCAGTACTTC; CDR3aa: CASSPRTATYEQYF
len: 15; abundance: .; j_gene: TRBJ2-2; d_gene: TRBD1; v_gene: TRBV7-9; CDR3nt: TGTGCCAGCAGCGTGACAGGGCGGAACACCGGGGAGCTGTTTTTT; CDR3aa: CASSVTGRNTGELFF
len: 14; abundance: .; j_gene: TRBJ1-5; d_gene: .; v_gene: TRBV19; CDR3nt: TGTGCCAGTAGTATCGGCAGGGTAAATCAGCCCCAGCATTTT; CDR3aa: CASSIGRVNQPQHF
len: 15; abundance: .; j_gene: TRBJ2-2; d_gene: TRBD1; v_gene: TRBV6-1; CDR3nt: TGTGCCAGCAGTTCCGGGACAGATCTCACCGGGGAGCTGTTTTTT; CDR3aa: CASSSGTDLTGELFF
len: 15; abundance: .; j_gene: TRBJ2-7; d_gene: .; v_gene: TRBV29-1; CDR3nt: TGCAGCGTGAAAACGACAGGTCCCGGGTCCTACGAGCAGTACTTC; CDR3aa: CSVKTTGPGSYEQYF